This TCR beta chain stems from a study of blood T cell repertoires in COVID-19. At the level of the study: The United States, Italy and Spain supplied acute and convalescent COVID-19 samples. Sources were T cells, B-cell-depleted T cells, or PBMCs; the material itself was cDNA or gDNA.

Authors' analysis steps: Cell counts per sample came from amplifying reference gene primers. TCRdb keeps only in-frame clones here, not all; method: immunoSEQ multiplex PCR. That table furnishes V, J and clone size, whereas the DNA furnished D and trimming. The sample lists 110,000 or so clones, roughly 81% occurring once. The V gene lost 1 base and the J gene lost 6 bases, with 15 bases spanning the gap. CDR3 length equals 16 residues. Germline V gene sequence: CDR1 MRHNA, CDR2 SNTAGT. Sample: peripheral blood. The V and J genes are TRBV6-4 and TRBJ2-2, with D possibly matching TRBD2 (7 bases). The TCR comes from a man between 40 and 49 years old with acute or convalescent COVID-19. The CDR3 sequence: CASSDLRGGHPGELFF. Here the CDR3 DNA reads TGTGCCAGCAGTGACTTGAGGGGGGGCCATCCCGGGGAGCTGTTTTTT.